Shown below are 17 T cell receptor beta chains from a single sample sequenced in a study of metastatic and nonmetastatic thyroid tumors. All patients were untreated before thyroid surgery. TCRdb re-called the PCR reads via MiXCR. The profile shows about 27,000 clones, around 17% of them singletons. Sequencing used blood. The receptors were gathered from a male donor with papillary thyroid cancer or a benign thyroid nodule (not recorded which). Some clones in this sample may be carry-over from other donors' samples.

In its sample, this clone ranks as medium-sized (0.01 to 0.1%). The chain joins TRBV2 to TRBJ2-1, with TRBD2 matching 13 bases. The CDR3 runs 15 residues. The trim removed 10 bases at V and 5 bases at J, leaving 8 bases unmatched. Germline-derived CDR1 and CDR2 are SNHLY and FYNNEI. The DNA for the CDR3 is TGTGCCACCCGACTAGCGGGAGGATCTAACAATGAGCAGTTCTTC. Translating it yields CATRLAGGSNNEQFF.

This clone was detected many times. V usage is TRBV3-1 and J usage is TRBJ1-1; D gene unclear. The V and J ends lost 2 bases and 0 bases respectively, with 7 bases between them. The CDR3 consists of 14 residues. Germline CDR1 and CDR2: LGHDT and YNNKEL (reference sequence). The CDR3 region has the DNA TGTGCCAGCAGCCAATTTACAGTGAACACTGAAGCTTTCTTT. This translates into CASSQFTVNTEAFF. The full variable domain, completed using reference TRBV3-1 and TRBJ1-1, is DTAVSQTPKYLVTQMGNDKSIKCEQNLGHDTMYWYKQDSKKFLKIMFSYNNKELIINETVPNRFSPKSPDKAHLNLHINSLELGDSAVYFCASSQFTVNTEAFFGQGTRLTVV.

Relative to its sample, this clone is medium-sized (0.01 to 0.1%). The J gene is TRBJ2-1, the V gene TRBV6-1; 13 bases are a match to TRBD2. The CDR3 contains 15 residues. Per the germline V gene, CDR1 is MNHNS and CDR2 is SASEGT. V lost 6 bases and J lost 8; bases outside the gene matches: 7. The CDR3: CASREGTSGIYEQFF. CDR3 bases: TGTGCCAGCAGAGAGGGGACTAGCGGGATCTATGAGCAGTTCTTC.

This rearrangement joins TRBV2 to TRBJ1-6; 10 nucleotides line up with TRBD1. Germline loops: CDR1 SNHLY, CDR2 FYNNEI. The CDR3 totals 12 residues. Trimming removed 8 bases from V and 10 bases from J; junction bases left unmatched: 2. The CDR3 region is CASGDRGSPLHF. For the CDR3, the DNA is TGTGCCAGCGGGGACAGGGGCTCACCCCTCCACTTT.

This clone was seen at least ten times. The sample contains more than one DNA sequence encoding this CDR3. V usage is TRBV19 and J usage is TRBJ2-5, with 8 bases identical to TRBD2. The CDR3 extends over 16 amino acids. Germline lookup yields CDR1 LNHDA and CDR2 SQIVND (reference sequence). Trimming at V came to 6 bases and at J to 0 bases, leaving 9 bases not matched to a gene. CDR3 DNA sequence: TGTGCCAGTAGGGCTGCCGGGAGGGCAAACCAAGAGACCCAGTACTTC. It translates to CASRAAGRANQETQYF.

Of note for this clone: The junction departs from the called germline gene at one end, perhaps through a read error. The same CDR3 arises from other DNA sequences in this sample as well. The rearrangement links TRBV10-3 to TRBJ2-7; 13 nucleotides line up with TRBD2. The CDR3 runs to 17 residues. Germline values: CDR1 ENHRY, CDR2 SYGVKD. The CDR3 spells CAISESIRTSGSGEQYF. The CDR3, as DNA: TGTGCAATCAGTGAGTCGATCCGGACTAGCGGGAGTGGGGAGCAGTACTTC.

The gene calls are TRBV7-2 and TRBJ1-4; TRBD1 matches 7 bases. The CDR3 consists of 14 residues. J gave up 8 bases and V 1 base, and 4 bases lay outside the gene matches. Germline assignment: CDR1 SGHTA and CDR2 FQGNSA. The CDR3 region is CASSLGPGQEKLFF. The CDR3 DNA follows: TGTGCCAGCAGCTTAGGGCCGGGACAGGAAAAACTGTTTTTT.

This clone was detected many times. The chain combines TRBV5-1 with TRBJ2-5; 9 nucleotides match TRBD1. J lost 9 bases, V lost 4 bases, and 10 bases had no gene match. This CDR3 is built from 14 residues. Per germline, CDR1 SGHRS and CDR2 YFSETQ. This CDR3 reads CASSPPGQGFAQYF. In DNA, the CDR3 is TGCGCCAGCAGCCCTCCCGGACAGGGGTTCGCCCAGTACTTC. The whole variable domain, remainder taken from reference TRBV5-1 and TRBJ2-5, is KAGVTQTPRYLIKTRGQQVTLSCSPISGHRSVSWYQQTPGQGLQFLFEYFSETQRNKGNFPGRFSGRQFSNSRSEMNVSTLELGDSALYLCASSPPGQGFAQYFGPGTRLLVL.

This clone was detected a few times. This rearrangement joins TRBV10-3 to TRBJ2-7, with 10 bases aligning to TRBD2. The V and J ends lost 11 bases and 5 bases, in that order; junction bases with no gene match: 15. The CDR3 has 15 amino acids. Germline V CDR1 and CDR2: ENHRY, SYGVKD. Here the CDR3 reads CASSPVLAGAHEQYF. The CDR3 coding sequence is TGTGCCTCATCGCCGGTGCTAGCGGGAGCCCACGAGCAGTACTTC.

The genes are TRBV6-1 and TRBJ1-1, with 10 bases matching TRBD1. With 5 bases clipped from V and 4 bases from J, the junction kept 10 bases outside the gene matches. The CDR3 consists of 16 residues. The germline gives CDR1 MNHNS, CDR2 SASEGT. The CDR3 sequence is CASSSDRGFEFTEAFF. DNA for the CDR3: TGTGCCAGCAGTTCGGACAGGGGGTTTGAGTTCACTGAAGCTTTCTTT.

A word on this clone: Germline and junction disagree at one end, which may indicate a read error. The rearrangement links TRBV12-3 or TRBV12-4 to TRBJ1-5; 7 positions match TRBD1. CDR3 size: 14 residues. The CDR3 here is CASSFGTEGQHQHF. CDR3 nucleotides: TGTGCCAGCAGTTTCGGGACAGAGGGTCAGCACCAGCATTTT.

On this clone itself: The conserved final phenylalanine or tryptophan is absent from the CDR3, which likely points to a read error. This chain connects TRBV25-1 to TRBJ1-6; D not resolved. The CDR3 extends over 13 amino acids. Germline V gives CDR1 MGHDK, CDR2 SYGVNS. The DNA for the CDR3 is TGTTCCAGCAGTGAATATAATAATTCACCCCTCCACCTT. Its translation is CSSSEYNNSPLHL.

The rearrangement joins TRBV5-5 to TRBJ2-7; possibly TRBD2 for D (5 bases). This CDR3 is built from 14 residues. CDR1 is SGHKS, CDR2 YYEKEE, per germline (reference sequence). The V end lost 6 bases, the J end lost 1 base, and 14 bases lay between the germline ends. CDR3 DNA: TGTGCCAGCACCCCTTGGACTGGTTCCTACGAGCAGTACTTC. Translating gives CASTPWTGSYEQYF.

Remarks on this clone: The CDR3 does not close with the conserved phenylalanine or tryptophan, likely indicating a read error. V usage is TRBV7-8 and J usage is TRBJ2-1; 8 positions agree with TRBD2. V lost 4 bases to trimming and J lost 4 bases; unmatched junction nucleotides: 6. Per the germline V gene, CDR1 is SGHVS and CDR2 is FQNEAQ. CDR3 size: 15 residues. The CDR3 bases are TGTGCCAGCAGCTCGTCGACTAGCGTATACAATGAGCAGTTCTCC. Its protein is CASSSSTSVYNEQFS.

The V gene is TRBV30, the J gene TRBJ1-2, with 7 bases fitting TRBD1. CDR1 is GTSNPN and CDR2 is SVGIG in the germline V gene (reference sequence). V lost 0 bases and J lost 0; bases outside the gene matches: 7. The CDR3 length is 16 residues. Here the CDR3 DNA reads TGTGCCTGGAGTGTAAAGTCGGACAGGACTAACTATGGCTACACCTTC. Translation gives CAWSVKSDRTNYGYTF. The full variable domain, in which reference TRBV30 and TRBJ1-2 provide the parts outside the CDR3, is SQTIHQWPATLVQPVGSPLSLECTVEGTSNPNLYWYRQAAGRGLQLLFYSVGIGQISSEVPQNLSASRPQDRQFILSSKKLLLSDSGFYLCAWSVKSDRTNYGYTFGSGTRLTVV.

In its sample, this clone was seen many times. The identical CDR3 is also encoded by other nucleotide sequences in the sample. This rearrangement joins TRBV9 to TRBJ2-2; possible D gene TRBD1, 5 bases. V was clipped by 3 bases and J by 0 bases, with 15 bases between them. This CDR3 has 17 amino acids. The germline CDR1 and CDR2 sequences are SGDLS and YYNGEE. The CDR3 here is CASSAQSTVANTGELFF. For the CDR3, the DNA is TGTGCCAGCAGCGCCCAATCGACAGTGGCGAACACCGGGGAGCTGTTTTTT.

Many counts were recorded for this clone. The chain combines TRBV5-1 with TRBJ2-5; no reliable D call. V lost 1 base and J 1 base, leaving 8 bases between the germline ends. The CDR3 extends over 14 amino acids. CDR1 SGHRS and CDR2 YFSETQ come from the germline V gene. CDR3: CASSLMLVQETQYF. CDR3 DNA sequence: TGCGCCAGCAGCTTGATGCTCGTCCAAGAGACCCAGTACTTC.